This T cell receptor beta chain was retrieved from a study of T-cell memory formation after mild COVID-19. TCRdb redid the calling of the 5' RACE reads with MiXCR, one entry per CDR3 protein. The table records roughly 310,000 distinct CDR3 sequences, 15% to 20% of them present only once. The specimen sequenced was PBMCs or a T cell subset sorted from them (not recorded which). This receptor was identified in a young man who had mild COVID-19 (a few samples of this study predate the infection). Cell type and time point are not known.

The CDR3 bases are TGTGCCAGCAGCCCCCGGGGGGAGGGCGAGACCCAGTACTTC. Protein sequence: CASSPRGEGETQYF. The rearrangement uses TRBV7-2 and TRBJ2-5; 7 bases are a match to TRBD2. V shed 5 bases and J 5 bases; nucleotides not matched to a gene: 8. The CDR3 runs to 14 residues. CDR1 is SGHTA, CDR2 FQGNSA, per germline.